These 4 T cell receptor beta chains came from one sample sequenced in a study of T cells of healthy individuals. TCRdb itself ran the 5' RACE reads through MiXCR, one entry per CDR3 protein. The repertoire holds about 82,000 distinct CDR3 sequences, roughly 5.1% seen once, with roughly 7.1% in the top ten. Receptors originate from a female donor in good health.

There are many counts of this clonotype. The chain combines TRBV2 with TRBJ2-7; D possibly matches TRBD1 or TRBD2 (5 bases each). The ends were cut back, 2 bases at V and 6 bases at J, with 20 bases in the middle. Germline CDR1 and CDR2: SNHLY and FYNNEI. The CDR3 extends over 16 amino acids. The CDR3 DNA reads TGTGCCAGCAGTGAATTCTGGGGGAGTTCGGCCGTCGAGCAGTACTTC. As protein: CASSEFWGSSAVEQYF.

In its sample, this clonotype was seen many times. The rearrangement uses TRBV6-2 or TRBV6-3 and TRBJ2-3, with 10 bases fitting TRBD2. The germline CDR1 and CDR2 sequences are MNHEY and SVGEGT. The CDR3 sequence is 16 residues long. V dropped 8 bases and J dropped 3; count of bases not matched to a gene: 11. CDR3 sequence: CASAWTSGPRTDTQYF. Here the CDR3 DNA reads TGTGCCAGCGCCTGGACTAGCGGCCCAAGGACAGATACGCAGTATTTT.

Comment on this clonotype: A clone one base away is much larger, so this may be a read error. This rearrangement joins TRBV29-1 to TRBJ2-1; a weak D match, TRBD2 (5 bases). The CDR3 is made up of 13 amino acids. Germline-derived CDR1 and CDR2 are SQVTM and ANQGSEA. V was shortened by 5 bases and J by 12 bases, with 20 bases between the two germline ends. The CDR3 loop is CSVLWTSVGRQFF. CDR3 DNA sequence: TGCAGCGTTCTTTGGACTTCCGTCGGTCGGCAGTTCTTC.

This clonotype appeared many times. The V gene is TRBV7-2, the J gene TRBJ2-7; 10 nucleotides match TRBD1. Germline assignment: CDR1 SGHTA and CDR2 FQGNSA. The CDR3 extends over 15 amino acids. The V and J ends lost 2 bases and 5 bases, in that order; junction bases with no gene match: 6. CDR3: CASSLLGQGGDEQYF. The CDR3 nucleotides are TGTGCCAGCAGCTTACTCGGACAGGGGGGTGACGAGCAGTACTTC.